This is a list of T cell receptor beta chains from one sample in a study of blood T cell repertoires in COVID-19. Only in-frame clones appear in the TCRdb table, and some are missing; sequencing was by immunoSEQ multiplex PCR. The sample shows approximately 85,000 clones, more than 70% of them seen only once. The sample consisted of peripheral blood. The receptors originated from a man in his forties or fifties with acute or convalescent COVID-19. Both conserved end residues are part of each CDR3. D genes are given only for firm matches. Expanded clones are given a class, and other clones once, few, many or no size at all.

D	V	J	size	CDR3	DNA
TRBD1	TRBV28	TRBJ1-4	-	CASGTVYEKLFF	TGTGCCAGCGGGACAGTGTATGAAAAACTGTTTTTT
TRBD2	TRBV10-1	TRBJ2-1	-	CASKAAGVSSYNEQFF	TGCGCCAGCAAAGCAGCGGGAGTGAGCTCCTACAATGAGCAGTTCTTC
-	TRBV6-5	TRBJ1-5	-	CASSFSTDSNQPQHF	TGTGCCAGCAGTTTTTCGACAGATAGCAATCAGCCCCAGCATTTT
TRBD2	TRBV4-3	TRBJ2-1	-	CASSLTHSGGAGNEQFF	TGCGCCAGCAGCCTGACCCATAGCGGGGGGGCCGGGAATGAGCAGTTCTTC
-	TRBV7-9	TRBJ2-2	-	CASSPRPLGAGNTGELFF	TGTGCCAGCAGCCCCCGACCGTTGGGAGCGGGGAACACCGGGGAGCTGTTTTTT
-	TRBV6-1	TRBJ1-2	-	CASSEARSSGYTF	TGTGCCAGCAGTGAAGCGCGCTCCTCCGGCTACACCTTC
TRBD2	TRBV7-2	TRBJ2-3	-	CASSPQRGGTDTQYF	TGTGCCAGCAGCCCGCAGCGGGGGGGAACAGATACGCAGTATTTT
TRBD1	TRBV4-1	TRBJ1-1	-	CASSQDHRTGGTEAFF	TGCGCCAGCAGCCAAGATCACAGGACAGGGGGCACTGAAGCTTTCTTT
-	TRBV5-1	TRBJ2-2	-	CASSFAGISGELFF	TGCGCCAGCAGCTTCGCGGGGATCTCCGGGGAGCTGTTTTTT
-	TRBV2	TRBJ1-2	-	CASRITLPYGYTF	TGTGCCAGCAGGATTACCCTACCTTATGGCTACACCTTC
-	TRBV11-2	TRBJ2-7	-	CASSSVARSGYEQYF	TGTGCCAGCAGCTCGGTAGCAAGGAGCGGATACGAGCAGTACTTC
-	TRBV29-1	TRBJ1-4	-	CSAGGTRTNEKLFF	TGCAGCGCCGGGGGGACGAGGACTAATGAAAAACTGTTTTTT
-	TRBV21-1	TRBJ2-5	-	CASSGRTSEQETQYF	TGTGCCAGCAGCGGGCGGACTAGCGAACAAGAGACCCAGTACTTC
-	TRBV29-1	TRBJ1-4	-	CSVVMNEKLFF	TGCAGCGTTGTAATGAATGAAAAACTGTTTTTT
-	TRBV6-5	TRBJ2-2	once	CASSYGPVSGELFF	TGTGCCAGCAGTTATGGTCCGGTGTCCGGGGAGCTGTTTTTT
TRBD1	TRBV18	TRBJ2-7	-	CASSPRDRDYEQYF	TGTGCCAGCTCACCCCGGGACAGGGACTACGAGCAGTACTTC
TRBD1	TRBV28	TRBJ1-1	-	CATHPQGTRNTEAFF	TGTGCCACCCACCCACAGGGGACGAGGAACACTGAAGCTTTCTTT
-	TRBV28	TRBJ1-6	-	CASSRPGGGPLHF	TGTGCCAGCAGCCGACCCGGGGGGGGACCCCTCCACTTT
TRBD1	TRBV4-1	TRBJ1-4	-	CASSRRQGSNEKLFF	TGCGCCAGCAGCCGGCGACAGGGGTCTAATGAAAAACTGTTTTTT
-	TRBV7-2	TRBJ1-5	-	CASSSYSNQPQHF	TGTGCCAGCAGCTCCTATAGCAATCAGCCCCAGCATTTT